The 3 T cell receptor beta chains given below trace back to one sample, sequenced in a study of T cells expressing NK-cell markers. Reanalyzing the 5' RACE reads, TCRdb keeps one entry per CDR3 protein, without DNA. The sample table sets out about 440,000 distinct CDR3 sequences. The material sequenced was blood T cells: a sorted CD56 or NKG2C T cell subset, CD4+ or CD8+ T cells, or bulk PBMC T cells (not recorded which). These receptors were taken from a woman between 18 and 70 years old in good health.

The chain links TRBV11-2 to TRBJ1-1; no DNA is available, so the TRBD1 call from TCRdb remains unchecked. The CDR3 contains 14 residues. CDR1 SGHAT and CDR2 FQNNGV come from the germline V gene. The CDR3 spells CASSLGGGFAEAFF.

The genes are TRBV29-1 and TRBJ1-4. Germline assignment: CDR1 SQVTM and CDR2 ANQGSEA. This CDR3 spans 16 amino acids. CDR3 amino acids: CSVESKGLGTNEKLFF.

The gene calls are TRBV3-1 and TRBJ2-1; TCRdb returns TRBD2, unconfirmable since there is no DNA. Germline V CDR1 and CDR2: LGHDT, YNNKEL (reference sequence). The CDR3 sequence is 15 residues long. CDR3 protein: CASSPRLGLNNEQFF.